This T cell receptor beta chain was captured by sequencing in a study of OX40 agonist ivuxolimab in advanced cancers. Study-level background: A diagnosis of hepatocellular carcinoma, melanoma, renal cell or head and neck cancer was present in dose-escalation patients.

Here immunoSEQ multiplex PCR was the method, and the copy in TCRdb shows in-frame clones only, minus some. The sample has tens of thousands of clones; about 83% are singletons. Whole-study findings and limits: Partial responders receiving 0.1-3.0 mg/kg showed among the lowest clonal expansion.

Notes on this clone: The antigen remains unidentified.

There are 14 residues in the CDR3. This receptor was identified in an adult with an advanced solid tumor such as melanoma, head and neck, liver or kidney cancer. Sequenced material: CD4+ or CD8+ T cells sorted from blood, taken in a trial of the OX40 agonist ivuxolimab. V gene TRBV21-1 combines with J gene TRBJ1-1. TRBV21-1 is a documented pseudogene. CDR3 loop: CASSPAGGNTEAFF. As DNA, the CDR3 is TGTGCCAGCTCCCCGGCAGGAGGGAACACTGAAGCTTTCTTT.